This is a list of T cell receptor beta chains from one sample in a study of cytomegalovirus exposure and HLA in healthy donors. The data were produced by immunoSEQ multiplex PCR, yet TCRdb's version contains in-frame clones alone and is incomplete. This repertoire includes under 200,000 clones. Input material: PBMCs. The origin of the receptors is a man aged 25 to 45 in good health and CMV-seronegative. Both conserved end residues are part of each CDR3. D genes are given only for firm matches.

DNA: TGTGCCAGCAGTTATCGCGACAGGGGCTCCTACGAGCAGTACTTC
CDR3: CASSYRDRGSYEQYF
J: TRBJ2-7
D: TRBD1
V: TRBV6-5

DNA: TGTGCCAGCAGTTACAGACAGGCAACTAATGAAAAACTGTTTTTT
CDR3: CASSYRQATNEKLFF
J: TRBJ1-4
D: NA
V: TRBV6-6

DNA: TGTGCCAGCAGCTTATACGGCCAGGGTGTGAAACTGTTTTTT
CDR3: CASSLYGQGVKLFF
J: TRBJ1-4
D: NA
V: TRBV7-2

DNA: TGTGCCAGCAGCCCCCTCGGGACAGGGCTCACAGATACGCAGTATTTT
CDR3: CASSPLGTGLTDTQYF
J: TRBJ2-3
D: TRBD1
V: TRBV7-9

DNA: TGCGCCAGCAGCTTGAGACAGGGGGGCTATGGCTACACCTTC
CDR3: CASSLRQGGYGYTF
J: TRBJ1-2
D: TRBD1
V: TRBV5-1

DNA: TGTGCCCGGGACAGGGGTTTAAACTATGGCTACACCTTC
CDR3: CARDRGLNYGYTF
J: TRBJ1-2
D: TRBD1
V: TRBV30

DNA: TGTGCCAGCAGTGAAGGGGACTTCACAGATACGCAGTATTTT
CDR3: CASSEGDFTDTQYF
J: TRBJ2-3
D: NA
V: TRBV2

DNA: TGTGCCAGCAGCTTAACGACAGGGGGAGAAGAAAAACTGTTTTTT
CDR3: CASSLTTGGEEKLFF
J: TRBJ1-4
D: TRBD1
V: TRBV5-6

DNA: TGTGCCAGCAGTTACGGGCAGGGGGGTTCCAATCAGCCCCAGCATTTT
CDR3: CASSYGQGGSNQPQHF
J: TRBJ1-5
D: TRBD1
V: TRBV6-6

DNA: TGTGCCACCCGGGGGGGGGCAGATACGCAGTATTTT
CDR3: CATRGGADTQYF
J: TRBJ2-3
D: TRBD2
V: TRBV2

DNA: TGTGCCAGCAGCCCGACCCGGGTACTTAATTCACCCCTCCACTTT
CDR3: CASSPTRVLNSPLHF
J: TRBJ1-6
D: NA
V: TRBV11-1

DNA: TGTGCCAGTAGCTCTCAGCGGCTGTCTCAGGAGACCCAGTACTTC
CDR3: CASSSQRLSQETQYF
J: TRBJ2-5
D: NA
V: TRBV19

DNA: TGTGCCAGCAGTTTATCGAGGGGGATATCAACTTTCTTT
CDR3: CASSLSRGISTFF
J: TRBJ1-1
D: NA
V: TRBV27

DNA: TGTGCCAGCAGCCCAGGGACCGGGACAGGGAGATACAATGAGCAGTTCTTC
CDR3: CASSPGTGTGRYNEQFF
J: TRBJ2-1
D: TRBD1
V: TRBV11-2

DNA: TGTGCCAGCAGCTCTACAGGGGATCTCGAGCAGTACTTC
CDR3: CASSSTGDLEQYF
J: TRBJ2-7
D: TRBD1
V: TRBV7-9

DNA: TGTGCCAGCAGCCCGAGGACAGGGACGGGAAACGAGCAGTACTTC
CDR3: CASSPRTGTGNEQYF
J: TRBJ2-7
D: TRBD1
V: TRBV7-6

DNA: TGTGCCAGCAGCTTAAGTAGGAGAGGGACTGAAGCTTTCTTT
CDR3: CASSLSRRGTEAFF
J: TRBJ1-1
D: NA
V: TRBV13

DNA: TGTGCCAGCAGCTGGGGGAGGGGGGGGGAAGAGACCCAGTACTTC
CDR3: CASSWGRGGEETQYF
J: TRBJ2-5
D: NA
V: TRBV5-5

DNA: TGCGCCAGCAGCCTCTCCCGCGGACAGGACTCTGGAAACACCATATATTTT
CDR3: CASSLSRGQDSGNTIYF
J: TRBJ1-3
D: TRBD1
V: TRBV7-2

DNA: TGTGCCAGCTCACCCCGAACAGGAGAGAATGAAAAACTGTTTTTT
CDR3: CASSPRTGENEKLFF
J: TRBJ1-4
D: NA
V: TRBV18

DNA: TGTGCCAGCAGGGGACTCTACACCGGGGAGCTGTTTTTT
CDR3: CASRGLYTGELFF
J: TRBJ2-2
D: NA
V: TRBV7-2

DNA: TGTGCCAGCAGCGGGACCCGGACAGCAGAAGCTTTCTTT
CDR3: CASSGTRTAEAFF
J: TRBJ1-1
D: NA
V: TRBV9

DNA: TGTGCCAGTAGTCCCGGACAGGGTGGTATTGAAAAACTGTTTTTT
CDR3: CASSPGQGGIEKLFF
J: TRBJ1-4
D: TRBD1
V: TRBV19

DNA: TGTGCCAGTAGTATCCAGGGGGCCACCGGGGAGCTGTTTTTT
CDR3: CASSIQGATGELFF
J: TRBJ2-2
D: TRBD1
V: TRBV19

DNA: TGTGCCAGTGTCTACTTGCAGGGGGTAATCACTGAAGCTTTCTTT
CDR3: CASVYLQGVITEAFF
J: TRBJ1-1
D: TRBD1
V: TRBV19

DNA: TGTGCCAGCAGTTCTCCGGGACAAGGAATCTACGAGCAGTACTTC
CDR3: CASSSPGQGIYEQYF
J: TRBJ2-7
D: NA
V: TRBV6-5

DNA: TGTGCCAGCTCACCAGCGGGAGCACTTAAAGAGACCCAGTACTTC
CDR3: CASSPAGALKETQYF
J: TRBJ2-5
D: TRBD2
V: TRBV18

DNA: TGTGCCAGCAGCTTAAGACTAGCGGGAGGGCCGAACACAGATACGCAGTATTTT
CDR3: CASSLRLAGGPNTDTQYF
J: TRBJ2-3
D: TRBD2
V: TRBV9

DNA: TGTGCCAGCATGAGGGGGAGCTACACAGATACGCAGTATTTT
CDR3: CASMRGSYTDTQYF
J: TRBJ2-3
D: NA
V: TRBV27

DNA: TGTGCCAGCAGCGCTGGGACTAGCACAGATACGCAGTATTTT
CDR3: CASSAGTSTDTQYF
J: TRBJ2-3
D: NA
V: TRBV9

DNA: TGTGCCAGCAGCTTAGACGGGGGAGATACGCAGTATTTT
CDR3: CASSLDGGDTQYF
J: TRBJ2-3
D: NA
V: TRBV7-9

DNA: TGTGCCAGCAGCGTAGGAGGGGACACTTACGAGCAGTACTTC
CDR3: CASSVGGDTYEQYF
J: TRBJ2-7
D: NA
V: TRBV9

DNA: TGTGCCAGCACTCCCGGAGGGGTTTACAATGAGCAGTTCTTC
CDR3: CASTPGGVYNEQFF
J: TRBJ2-1
D: NA
V: TRBV27

DNA: TGTGCCAGCAGCTTGTCATTCACTGAAGCTTTCTTT
CDR3: CASSLSFTEAFF
J: TRBJ1-1
D: NA
V: TRBV11-2

DNA: TGTGCCAGCAGTTTATCCCTACAGGGAGAACAGGAGACCCAGTACTTC
CDR3: CASSLSLQGEQETQYF
J: TRBJ2-5
D: NA
V: TRBV27

DNA: TGTGCCAGCAGCTTAGTGAGGGGGGGTCGTGAAAAACTGTTTTTT
CDR3: CASSLVRGGREKLFF
J: TRBJ1-4
D: NA
V: TRBV7-6

DNA: TGTGCCAGCAGTCGGACAGGGGGCCGTCAAGAAAAACTGTTTTTT
CDR3: CASSRTGGRQEKLFF
J: TRBJ1-4
D: TRBD1
V: TRBV28

DNA: TGCGCCAGCAGCCAACAGCAGGGGGGTAATGAAAAACTGTTTTTT
CDR3: CASSQQQGGNEKLFF
J: TRBJ1-4
D: TRBD1
V: TRBV4-3

DNA: TGTGCCATCAGATTACAGGGCTTGAACACTGAAGCTTTCTTT
CDR3: CAIRLQGLNTEAFF
J: TRBJ1-1
D: NA
V: TRBV10-3

DNA: TGTGCCAGCAGCGTAGTGGGAGGCTATGGCTACACCTTC
CDR3: CASSVVGGYGYTF
J: TRBJ1-2
D: NA
V: TRBV9

DNA: TGCGCCAGCAGCCAATTTCCCCCGGCGGCAATGAACACTGAAGCTTTCTTT
CDR3: CASSQFPPAAMNTEAFF
J: TRBJ1-1
D: NA
V: TRBV4-1

DNA: TGTGCCAGCATCTACCGGGGGGGCAACACTGAAGCTTTCTTT
CDR3: CASIYRGGNTEAFF
J: TRBJ1-1
D: NA
V: TRBV6-6

DNA: TGTGCCAGCAGCCAAGATTTTAGAGACAGGGGGAGATACAATGAGCAGTTCTTC
CDR3: CASSQDFRDRGRYNEQFF
J: TRBJ2-1
D: TRBD1
V: TRBV14

DNA: TGTGCCAGCAGCGCCGGACAGTTCTACACCTTC
CDR3: CASSAGQFYTF
J: TRBJ1-2
D: NA
V: TRBV11-2

DNA: TGTGCCAGCAGCTTGCTGGCAGAGACCCAGTACTTC
CDR3: CASSLLAETQYF
J: TRBJ2-5
D: NA
V: TRBV5-6

DNA: TGTGCTACAGCGACGGGACAGGGTACTGAAAACATTCAGTACTTC
CDR3: CATATGQGTENIQYF
J: TRBJ2-4
D: TRBD1
V: TRBV2

DNA: TGTGCCTGGGCTGACAGGAGATATCGCGGTGAACTGTTTTTT
CDR3: CAWADRRYRGELFF
J: TRBJ1-4
D: NA
V: TRBV30

DNA: TGCAGCGTTGCCTATGGACAGGGGGCTAGTCTCTATGGCTACACCTTC
CDR3: CSVAYGQGASLYGYTF
J: TRBJ1-2
D: TRBD1
V: TRBV29-1

DNA: TGTGCCAGCAGCCAAGGCGGGGTAGGCGCTGAAGCTTTCTTT
CDR3: CASSQGGVGAEAFF
J: TRBJ1-1
D: NA
V: TRBV5-8

DNA: TGTGCCAGCAGTCTACTGACAGGGGGGAGTCAGCCCCAGCATTTT
CDR3: CASSLLTGGSQPQHF
J: TRBJ1-5
D: TRBD1
V: TRBV6-1

DNA: TGTGCCAGCACCACGACAGTGGATCCCTCTGATACGCAGTATTTT
CDR3: CASTTTVDPSDTQYF
J: TRBJ2-3
D: NA
V: TRBV2

DNA: TGTGCCACCAGCAGGGGGACAGATCAACGAGAGACCCAGTACTTC
CDR3: CATSRGTDQRETQYF
J: TRBJ2-5
D: TRBD1
V: TRBV15

DNA: TGTGCCAGCAGGGGCCAGGGCAGCACAGATACGCAGTATTTT
CDR3: CASRGQGSTDTQYF
J: TRBJ2-3
D: NA
V: TRBV6-1

DNA: TGTGCCAGCAGCCAAGAGGTACAGGGGGCCTATGGCTACACCTTC
CDR3: CASSQEVQGAYGYTF
J: TRBJ1-2
D: TRBD1
V: TRBV14